This paragraph covers one TCR beta chain sequence. Its antigen remains unidentified. The data were obtained in a study of T cell responses to AZD1222 COVID-19 vaccine. Study-level results: The sample set comprised mostly white British donors with more females, and clonal diversity was possibly underestimated.

Trimming left V 5 bases short and J 0 bases short, with 4 bases between. Germline assignment: CDR1 SNHLY and CDR2 FYNNEI. CDR3 length equals 13 residues. Measured with immunoSEQ multiplex PCR; TCRdb has only the in-frame clones, and not every one. Among roughly 110,000 clones listed, roughly nine tenths were seen once. Specimen: peripheral blood, collected on day 0 of AZD1222 vaccination. This chain connects TRBV2 to TRBJ2-2; D gene unclear. The sequence was collected from an adult in good health. CDR3 nucleotide sequence: TGTGCCAGCAGTCCTCCGAACACCGGGGAGCTGTTTTTT. It is translated as CASSPPNTGELFF. Using reference TRBV2 and TRBJ2-2 for the parts outside the CDR3, the full variable domain is EPEVTQTPSHQVTQMGQEVILRCVPISNHLYFYWYRQILGQKVEFLVSFYNNEISEKSEIFDDQFSVERPDGSNFTLKIRSTKLEDSAMYFCASSPPNTGELFFGEGSRLTVL.